This T cell receptor (beta chain) was identified in a study of blood T cell repertoires in COVID-19. Study-wide context: The origin of the acute and convalescent COVID-19 samples was the United States, Italy and Spain.

Germline CDR1 reads MNHEY; CDR2 reads SMNVEV (reference sequence). V shed 1 base, J shed 8 bases, and the junction held 6 bases outside the gene matches. This CDR3 is 16 amino acids long. In the authors' workflow: Quantification of nucleated cells was approximated via reference gene primer amplification. The repertoire was sequenced with immunoSEQ multiplex PCR; TCRdb's copy has only in-frame clones and lacks some. V and J calls and clone size are copied from that table; D and trimming were computed from the DNA. Seen here are hundreds of thousands of clones, around 90% observed once, and the top ten hold 5% to 5.5%. Residents of 24 US areas, aged about 18 to 89 years, made up the participants. Recovered participants had two consecutive negative NP/OP PCR tests, healthcare professional clearance, or symptom resolution.

The TCR originated in a man in his 60s who had recovered from COVID-19. The sequenced sample consisted of PBMCs or T cells enriched from blood (not recorded which). V is TRBV27 and J is TRBJ2-1; the match to TRBD2 covers 12 bases. The CDR3 coding sequence is TGTGCCAGCAGTTTATTCCAGACTAGCGGGAGCTATGAGCAGTTCTTC. Translation: CASSLFQTSGSYEQFF.